This entry lists 21 T cell receptor beta chains sequenced from one sample in a study of T cell responses to AZD1222 COVID-19 vaccine. The table came from immunoSEQ multiplex PCR; TCRdb's copy has only in-frame clones and leaves some out. The sample includes roughly 150,000 clones, around 88% of them seen just once. This material consisted of peripheral blood, taken 28 days after the second AZD1222 dose. These TCRs come from an adult who received the AZD1222 COVID-19 vaccine.

The chain joins TRBV15 to TRBJ1-6; D uncertain. The germline V and J ends were trimmed by 4 bases and 7 bases, with 8 bases remaining between them. The CDR3 has 13 amino acids. Germline lookup yields CDR1 LNHNV and CDR2 YYDKDF (reference sequence). CDR3 DNA sequence: TGTGCCACCAGCACTACAGAGAATTCACCCCTCCACTTT. It encodes CATSTTENSPLHF.

This chain joins TRBV6-5 and TRBJ1-2, with D unclear. This CDR3 has 14 residues. CDR1 is MNHEY, CDR2 SVGAGI, per germline. V dropped 2 bases and J dropped 7 bases, with 14 bases sitting between them. The chain's CDR3 is CASSYDSDGGGYTF. The CDR3 nucleotides are TGTGCCAGCAGTTACGATTCGGACGGAGGTGGCTACACCTTC.

The gene calls are TRBV11-2 and TRBJ2-1; TRBD2 matches 8 bases. CDR1 SGHAT and CDR2 FQNNGV come from the germline V gene. The CDR3 covers 15 residues. With V trimmed by 4 bases and J by 3 bases, 5 bases remained unmatched. The DNA of the CDR3 is TGTGCCAGCAGCTCCGGGACTAGTGACTACAATGAGCAGTTCTTC. It translates to CASSSGTSDYNEQFF.

The J gene is TRBJ2-2, the V gene TRBV3-1 (or the pseudogene TRBV3-2); no reliable D call. The V gene's germline CDR1 is LGHDT and CDR2 YNNKEL (reference sequence). Trimming removed 4 bases from V and 0 bases from J, with 9 bases in between. CDR3 length: 15 amino acids. The chain's CDR3 is CASSPRTANTGELFF. CDR3 nucleotide sequence: TGTGCCAGCAGCCCCCGGACGGCGAACACCGGGGAGCTGTTTTTT.

The CDR3 bases are TGTGCCACGGGGGGGACGAGGGAGGGAGAGTACTTC. Protein sequence: CATGGTREGEYF. V and J are TRBV2 and TRBJ2-4, with 8 nucleotides matching TRBD2. Germline loops: CDR1 SNHLY, CDR2 FYNNEI. V was clipped by 10 bases and J by 14 bases; unmatched bases: 13. The CDR3 is 12 amino acids.

The chain has TRBV30 and TRBJ2-6; 7 nucleotides match TRBD1. Germline CDR1 reads GTSNPN; CDR2 reads SVGIG (reference sequence). Trimming removed 7 bases from V and 2 bases from J; junction bases left unmatched: 8. The CDR3 length is 15 residues. CDR3 amino acids: CASGQERTGANVLTF. In DNA, the CDR3 is TGTGCCTCCGGACAGGAAAGGACTGGGGCCAACGTCCTGACTTTC.

The chain joins TRBV3-1 (or the pseudogene TRBV3-2) to TRBJ2-7, with a tentative D call TRBD2 (6 bases). The ends were cut back, 1 base at V and 3 bases at J, with 16 bases in the middle. Per germline, CDR1 LGHDT and CDR2 YNNKEL (reference sequence). The CDR3 loop spans 16 amino acids. The CDR3 nucleotides read TGTGCCAGCAGCCAAGCCTCCCCTAGCGTGGTCTACGAGCAGTACTTC. Translating it yields CASSQASPSVVYEQYF.

This chain connects TRBV6-5 to TRBJ1-6; the D is unclear. CDR3 size: 16 residues. V was clipped by 6 bases and J by 5 bases, with 17 bases between them. Germline V gene lookup returns CDR1 MNHEY and CDR2 SVGAGI. The CDR3 reads CASSYGPRRDNSPLHF. DNA for the CDR3: TGTGCCAGCAGCTACGGGCCCCGACGGGATAATTCACCCCTCCACTTT.

The CDR3 DNA reads TGTGCCAGCAGCTTATCTATCCGGGACGCCGGGAACACCGGGGAGCTGTTTTTT. Its protein product is CASSLSIRDAGNTGELFF. The chain is built from TRBV13 and TRBJ2-2; either TRBD1 or TRBD2 may fit D (5 bases each). The CDR3 contains 18 residues. V lost 2 bases to trimming and J lost 1 base, with 17 bases between them. Germline assignment: CDR1 PRHDT and CDR2 FYEKMQ (reference sequence).

The chain has TRBV6-5 and TRBJ2-1; D is unresolved. Trimming stripped 6 bases from V and 8 bases from J, with 14 bases between. Germline assignment: CDR1 MNHEY and CDR2 SVGAGI. The CDR3 has 13 amino acids. Here the CDR3 DNA reads TGTGCCAGCAGCCTGACCGGCATTGATGAGCAGTTCTTC. Encoded protein: CASSLTGIDEQFF.

The chain recombines TRBV18 with TRBJ1-1; 7 nucleotides align to TRBD1. CDR3 size: 13 residues. The germline V gene encodes CDR1 KGHSH and CDR2 LQKENI. V was pared by 0 bases and J by 7 bases, with 2 bases of the junction left unmatched. This CDR3 is CASSPPGQSEAFF. CDR3 DNA sequence: TGTGCCAGCTCACCACCGGGACAGAGTGAAGCTTTCTTT.

This chain uses TRBV6-2 or TRBV6-3 with TRBJ2-5; D unresolved. Trimming shortened V by 0 bases and J by 2 bases, and 4 bases separated the two germline ends. Germline V gene data show CDR1 as MNHEY and CDR2 as SVGEGT. CDR3 length equals 13 residues. The CDR3 region is CASSYSTQETQYF. Written as DNA, the CDR3 is TGTGCCAGCAGTTACTCCACACAAGAGACCCAGTACTTC.

The chain carries TRBV6-2 or TRBV6-3 and TRBJ2-3, with 7 bases lining up with TRBD2. Germline V gene sequence: CDR1 MNHEY, CDR2 SVGEGT. Trimming at V came to 2 bases and at J to 3 bases, leaving 2 bases not matched to a gene. CDR3 length equals 14 residues. CDR3: CASSYGRGTDTQYF. Written as DNA, the CDR3 is TGTGCCAGCAGTTACGGGAGGGGTACAGATACGCAGTATTTT.

The chain has TRBV18 and TRBJ2-5; possibly TRBD1 or TRBD2 for D (5 bases each). The V end was cut by 3 bases, the J end by 2 bases, with 13 bases between. This CDR3 spans 15 amino acids. Germline lookup yields CDR1 KGHSH and CDR2 LQKENI. CDR3 sequence reads: CASSPTRDLQETQYF. The CDR3 DNA reads TGTGCCAGCTCACCTACCAGGGACCTACAAGAGACCCAGTACTTC.

This CDR3 is CASSLNTRTEAFF. The CDR3 DNA follows: TGTGCCAGCAGCTTGAACACACGAACTGAAGCTTTCTTT. This chain connects TRBV5-5 to TRBJ1-1; no clear D gene. Germline CDR1 is SGHKS and CDR2 is YYEKEE (reference sequence). This CDR3 contains 13 residues. V was shortened by 1 base and J by 5 bases, with 9 bases between the two germline ends. Supplemented by reference TRBV5-5 and TRBJ1-1, the full variable domain reads DAGVTQSPTHLIKTRGQQVTLRCSPISGHKSVSWYQQVLGQGPQFIFQYYEKEERGRGNFPDRFSARQFPNYSSELNVNALLLGDSALYLCASSLNTRTEAFFGQGTRLTVV.

The genes are TRBV4-2 and TRBJ2-1; unclear D gene. The V end was cut by 2 bases, the J end by 7 bases, with 21 bases between. CDR1 is LGHNA and CDR2 is YNFKEQ in the germline V gene. The CDR3 loop spans 17 amino acids. The CDR3 protein is CASSQLPLRFSGNEQFF. In DNA, the CDR3 is TGTGCCAGCAGCCAACTCCCCTTACGGTTTTCAGGAAATGAGCAGTTCTTC.

DNA of the CDR3: TGTGCCATCAGTGAGAGGGGAGGTGATAGCAATCAGCCCCAGCATTTT. It specifies CAISERGGDSNQPQHF. This chain joins TRBV10-3 and TRBJ1-5; TRBD1 is a possible D gene (5 bases). The CDR3 consists of 16 residues. Germline loops: CDR1 ENHRY, CDR2 SYGVKD. V lost 2 bases, J lost 0 bases, and 11 bases lay in between.

Here the CDR3 DNA reads TGTGCCAGTAGTGGATGGTCGGGCCCGCGTCAGCCCCAGCATTTT. It encodes CASSGWSGPRQPQHF. The rearrangement links TRBV19 to TRBJ1-5; D is unresolved. The CDR3 sequence is 15 residues long. V was pared by 5 bases and J by 6 bases, with 17 bases between. The germline V gene has CDR1 LNHDA and CDR2 SQIVND (reference sequence).

The rearrangement joins TRBV10-3 to TRBJ1-3; a weak D match, TRBD1 (6 bases). The CDR3 is made up of 14 amino acids. Trimming took off 6 bases at V and 2 bases at J, with 11 bases between the two ends. Germline V gene lookup returns CDR1 ENHRY and CDR2 SYGVKD. CDR3 in amino acids: CAISTTGTGNTIYF. The CDR3 DNA reads TGTGCCATCAGCACCACAGGGACTGGAAACACCATATATTTT.

The gene calls are TRBV5-1 and TRBJ1-2; D is unclear. Germline CDR1 SGHRS, CDR2 YFSETQ. V was trimmed by 0 bases and J by 0 bases, leaving 6 bases between them. This CDR3 is built from 14 residues. Here the CDR3 reads CASSLAATNYGYTF. The CDR3 DNA is TGCGCCAGCAGCTTGGCCGCTACTAACTATGGCTACACCTTC. Based on the CDR3 plus reference TRBV5-1 and TRBJ1-2, the full variable domain is KAGVTQTPRYLIKTRGQQVTLSCSPISGHRSVSWYQQTPGQGLQFLFEYFSETQRNKGNFPGRFSGRQFSNSRSEMNVSTLELGDSALYLCASSLAATNYGYTFGSGTRLTVV.

This sequence joins TRBV20-1 and TRBJ2-3; D remains ambiguous. Germline CDR1 reads DFQATT; CDR2 reads SNEGSKA (reference sequence). The CDR3 covers 11 residues. Trimming removed 0 bases from V and 6 bases from J, with 4 bases in between. The CDR3 DNA follows: TGCAGTGCTAGAGATATGGATACGCAGTATTTT. It translates to CSARDMDTQYF.